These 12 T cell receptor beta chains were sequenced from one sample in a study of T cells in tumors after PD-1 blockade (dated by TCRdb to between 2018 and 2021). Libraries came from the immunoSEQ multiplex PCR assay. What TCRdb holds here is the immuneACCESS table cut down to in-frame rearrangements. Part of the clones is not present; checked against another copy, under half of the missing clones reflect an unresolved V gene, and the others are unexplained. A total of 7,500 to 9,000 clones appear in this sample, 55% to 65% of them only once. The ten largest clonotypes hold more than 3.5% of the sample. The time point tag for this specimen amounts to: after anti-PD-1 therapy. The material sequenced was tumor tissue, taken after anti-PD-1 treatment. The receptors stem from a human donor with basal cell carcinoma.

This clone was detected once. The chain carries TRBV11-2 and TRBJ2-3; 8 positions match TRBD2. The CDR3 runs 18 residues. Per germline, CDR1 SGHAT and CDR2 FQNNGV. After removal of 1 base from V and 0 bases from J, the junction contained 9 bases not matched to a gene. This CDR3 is CASSLAAGATTSTDTQYF. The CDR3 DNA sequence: TGTGCCAGCAGCTTAGCAGCGGGGGCCACTACTAGCACAGATACGCAGTATTTT.

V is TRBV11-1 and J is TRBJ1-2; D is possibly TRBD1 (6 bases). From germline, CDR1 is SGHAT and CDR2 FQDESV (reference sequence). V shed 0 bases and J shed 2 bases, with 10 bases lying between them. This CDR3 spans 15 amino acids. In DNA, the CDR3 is TGTGCCAGCAGCTTAGCGTCCGGGGGCAACTATGGCTACACCTTC. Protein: CASSLASGGNYGYTF.

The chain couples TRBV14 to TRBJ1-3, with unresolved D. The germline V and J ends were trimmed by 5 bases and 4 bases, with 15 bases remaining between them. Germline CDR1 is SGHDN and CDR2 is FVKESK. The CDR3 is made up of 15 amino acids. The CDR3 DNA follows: TGTGCCAGCAGCTTCAACCACCGGCAAGGAAACACCATATATTTT. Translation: CASSFNHRQGNTIYF.

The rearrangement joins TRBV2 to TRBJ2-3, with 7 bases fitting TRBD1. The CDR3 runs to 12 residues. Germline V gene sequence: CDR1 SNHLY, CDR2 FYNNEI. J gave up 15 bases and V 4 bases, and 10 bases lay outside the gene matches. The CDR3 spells CASSVRQGDDYF. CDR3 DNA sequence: TGTGCCAGCAGTGTAAGACAGGGAGACGATTATTTT.

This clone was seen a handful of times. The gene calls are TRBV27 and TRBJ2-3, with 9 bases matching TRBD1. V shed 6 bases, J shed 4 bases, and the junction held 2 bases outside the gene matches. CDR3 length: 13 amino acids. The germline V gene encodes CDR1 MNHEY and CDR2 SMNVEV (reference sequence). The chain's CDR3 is CASRGQGSDTQYF. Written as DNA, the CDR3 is TGTGCCAGCAGGGGACAGGGTTCAGATACGCAGTATTTT.

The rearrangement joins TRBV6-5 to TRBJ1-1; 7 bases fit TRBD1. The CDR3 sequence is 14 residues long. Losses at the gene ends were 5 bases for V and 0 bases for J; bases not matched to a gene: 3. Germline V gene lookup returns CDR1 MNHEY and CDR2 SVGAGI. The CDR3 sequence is CASSRQGMNTEAFF. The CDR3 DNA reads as TGTGCCAGCAGTAGACAGGGAATGAACACTGAAGCTTTCTTT.

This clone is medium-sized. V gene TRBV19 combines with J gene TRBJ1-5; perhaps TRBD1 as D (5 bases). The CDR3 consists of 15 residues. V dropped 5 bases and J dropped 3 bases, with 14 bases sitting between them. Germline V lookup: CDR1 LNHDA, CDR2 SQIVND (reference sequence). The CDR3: CASSLAQAINQPQHF. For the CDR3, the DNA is TGTGCCAGTAGTTTGGCACAGGCTATCAATCAGCCCCAGCATTTT.

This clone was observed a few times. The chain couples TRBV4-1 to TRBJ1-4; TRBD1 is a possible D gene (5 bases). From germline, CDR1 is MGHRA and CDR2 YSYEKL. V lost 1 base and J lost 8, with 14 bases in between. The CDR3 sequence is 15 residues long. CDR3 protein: CASSQGGDRKEKLFF. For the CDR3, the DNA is TGCGCCAGCAGCCAAGGTGGGGACCGGAAGGAAAAACTGTTTTTT.

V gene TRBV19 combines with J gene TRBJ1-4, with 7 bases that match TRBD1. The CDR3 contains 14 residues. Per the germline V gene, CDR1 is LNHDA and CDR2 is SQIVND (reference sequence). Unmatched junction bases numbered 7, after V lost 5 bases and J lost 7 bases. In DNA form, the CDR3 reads TGTGCCAGTAGTCAGGGACAGCTAAGTGAAAAACTGTTTTTT. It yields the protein CASSQGQLSEKLFF.

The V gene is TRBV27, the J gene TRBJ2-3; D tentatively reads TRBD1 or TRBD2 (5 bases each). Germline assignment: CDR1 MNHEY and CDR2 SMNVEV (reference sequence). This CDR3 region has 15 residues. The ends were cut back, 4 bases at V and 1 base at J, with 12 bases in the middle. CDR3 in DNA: TGTGCCAGCAGTTCCCAATCGGGACGCACAGATACGCAGTATTTT. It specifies CASSSQSGRTDTQYF.

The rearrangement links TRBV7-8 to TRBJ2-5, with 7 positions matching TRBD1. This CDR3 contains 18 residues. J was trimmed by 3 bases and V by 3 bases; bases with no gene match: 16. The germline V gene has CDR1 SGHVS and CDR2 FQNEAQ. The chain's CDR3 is CASSFAYRTGDDKETQYF. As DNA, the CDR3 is TGTGCCAGCAGCTTCGCTTACCGCACAGGGGACGACAAAGAGACCCAGTACTTC. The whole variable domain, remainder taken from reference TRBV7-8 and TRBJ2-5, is GAGVSQSPRYKVAKRGQDVALRCDPISGHVSLFWYQQALGQGPEFLTYFQNEAQLDKSGLPSDRFFAERPEGSVSTLKIQRTQQEDSAVYLCASSFAYRTGDDKETQYFGPGTRLLVL.

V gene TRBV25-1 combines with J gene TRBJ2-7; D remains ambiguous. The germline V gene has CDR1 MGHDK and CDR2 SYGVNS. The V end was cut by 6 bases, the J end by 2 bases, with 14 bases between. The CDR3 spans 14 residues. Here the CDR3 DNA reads TGTGCCAGCAGACTAAATGAGGATCCCTACGAGCAGTACTTC. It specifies CASRLNEDPYEQYF.